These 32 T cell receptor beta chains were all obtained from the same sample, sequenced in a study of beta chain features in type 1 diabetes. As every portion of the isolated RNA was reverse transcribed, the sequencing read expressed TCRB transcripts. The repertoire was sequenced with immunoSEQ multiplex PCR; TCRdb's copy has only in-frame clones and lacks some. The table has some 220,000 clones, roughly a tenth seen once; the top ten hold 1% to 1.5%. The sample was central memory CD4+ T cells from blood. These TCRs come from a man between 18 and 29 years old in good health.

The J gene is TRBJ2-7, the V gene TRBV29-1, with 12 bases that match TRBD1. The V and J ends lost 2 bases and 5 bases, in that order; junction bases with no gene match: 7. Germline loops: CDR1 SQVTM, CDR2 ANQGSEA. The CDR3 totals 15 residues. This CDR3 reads CSVEPGTGGANEQYF. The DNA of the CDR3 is TGCAGCGTTGAACCTGGGACAGGGGGCGCCAACGAGCAGTACTTC.

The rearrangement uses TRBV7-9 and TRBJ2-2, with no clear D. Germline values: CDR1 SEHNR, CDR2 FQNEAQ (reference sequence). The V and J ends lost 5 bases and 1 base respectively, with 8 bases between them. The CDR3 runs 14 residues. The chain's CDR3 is CASSPNKNTGELFF. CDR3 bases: TGTGCCAGCAGCCCCAACAAGAACACCGGGGAGCTGTTTTTT.

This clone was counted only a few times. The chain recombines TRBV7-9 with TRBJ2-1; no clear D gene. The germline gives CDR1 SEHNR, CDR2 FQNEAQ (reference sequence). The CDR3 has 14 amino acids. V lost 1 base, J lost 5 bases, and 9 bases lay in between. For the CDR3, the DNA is TGTGCCAGCAGCTTAGGGACCCGAGACAATGAGCAGTTCTTC. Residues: CASSLGTRDNEQFF.

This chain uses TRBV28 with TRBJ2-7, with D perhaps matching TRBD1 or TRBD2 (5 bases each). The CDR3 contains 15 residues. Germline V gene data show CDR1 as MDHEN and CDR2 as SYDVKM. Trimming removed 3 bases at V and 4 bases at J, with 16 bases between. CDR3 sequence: CASSLGVVVGYEQYF. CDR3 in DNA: TGTGCCAGCAGTTTGGGGGTTGTGGTCGGGTACGAGCAGTACTTC.

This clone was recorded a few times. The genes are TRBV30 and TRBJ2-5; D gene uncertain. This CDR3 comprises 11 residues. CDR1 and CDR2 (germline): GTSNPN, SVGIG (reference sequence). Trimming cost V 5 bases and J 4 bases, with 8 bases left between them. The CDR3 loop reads CAWASGETQYF. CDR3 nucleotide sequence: TGTGCCTGGGCCTCAGGAGAGACCCAGTACTTC.

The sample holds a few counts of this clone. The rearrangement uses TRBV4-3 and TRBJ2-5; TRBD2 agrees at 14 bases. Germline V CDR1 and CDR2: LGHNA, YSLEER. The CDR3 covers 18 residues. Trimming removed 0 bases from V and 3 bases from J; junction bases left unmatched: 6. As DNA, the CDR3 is TGCGCCAGCAGCCAAGATCGCCTGGGACTAGCGGGAGAAGAGACCCAGTACTTC. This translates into CASSQDRLGLAGEETQYF.

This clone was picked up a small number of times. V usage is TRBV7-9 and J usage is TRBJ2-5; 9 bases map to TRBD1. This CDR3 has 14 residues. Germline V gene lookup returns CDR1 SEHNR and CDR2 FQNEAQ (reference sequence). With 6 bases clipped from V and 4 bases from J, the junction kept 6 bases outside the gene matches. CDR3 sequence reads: CASSSQGAGETQYF. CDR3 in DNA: TGTGCCAGCAGTTCACAGGGGGCGGGAGAGACCCAGTACTTC.

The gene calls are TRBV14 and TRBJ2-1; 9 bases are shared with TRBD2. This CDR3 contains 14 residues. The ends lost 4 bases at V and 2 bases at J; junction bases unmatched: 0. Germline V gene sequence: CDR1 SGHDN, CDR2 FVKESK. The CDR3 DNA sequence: TGTGCCAGCAGCCGGACTAGCGCCTACAATGAGCAGTTCTTC. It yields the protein CASSRTSAYNEQFF.

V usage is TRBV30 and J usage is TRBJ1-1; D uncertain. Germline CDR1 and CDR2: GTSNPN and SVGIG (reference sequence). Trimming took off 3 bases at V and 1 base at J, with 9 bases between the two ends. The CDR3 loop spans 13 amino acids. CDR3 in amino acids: CAWRTTGNTEAFF. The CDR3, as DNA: TGTGCCTGGAGAACTACTGGGAACACTGAAGCTTTCTTT.

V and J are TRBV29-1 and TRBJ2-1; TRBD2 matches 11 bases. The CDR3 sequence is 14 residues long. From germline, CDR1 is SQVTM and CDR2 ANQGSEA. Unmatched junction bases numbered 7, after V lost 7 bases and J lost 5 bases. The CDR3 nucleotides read TGCAGCGGAAATAGCGGGAGGGCCCACAATGAGCAGTTCTTC. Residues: CSGNSGRAHNEQFF.

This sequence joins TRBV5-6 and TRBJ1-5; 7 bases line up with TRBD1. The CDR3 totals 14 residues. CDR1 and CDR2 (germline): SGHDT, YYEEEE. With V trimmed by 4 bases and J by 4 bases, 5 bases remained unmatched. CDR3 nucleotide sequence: TGTGCCAGCAGCATACAGGGGTCAAATCAGCCCCAGCATTTT. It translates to CASSIQGSNQPQHF.

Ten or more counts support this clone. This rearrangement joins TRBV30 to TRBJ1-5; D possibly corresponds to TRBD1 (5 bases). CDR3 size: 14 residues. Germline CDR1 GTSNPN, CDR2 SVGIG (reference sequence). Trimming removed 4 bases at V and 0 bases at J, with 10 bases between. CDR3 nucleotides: TGTGCCTGGACCCAGGGCGATAGCAATCAGCCCCAGCATTTT. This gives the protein CAWTQGDSNQPQHF.

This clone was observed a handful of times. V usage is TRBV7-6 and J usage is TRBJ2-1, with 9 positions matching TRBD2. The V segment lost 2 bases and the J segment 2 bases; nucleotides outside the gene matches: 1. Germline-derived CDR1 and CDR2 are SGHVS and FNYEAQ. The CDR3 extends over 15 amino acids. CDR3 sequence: CASSLLAGPYNEQFF. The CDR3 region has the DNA TGTGCCAGCAGCTTACTAGCGGGACCCTACAATGAGCAGTTCTTC.

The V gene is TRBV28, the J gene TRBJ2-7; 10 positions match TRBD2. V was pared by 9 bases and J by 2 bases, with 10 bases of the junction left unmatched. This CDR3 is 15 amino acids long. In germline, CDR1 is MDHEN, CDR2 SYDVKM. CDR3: CASLAGDLRAYEQYF. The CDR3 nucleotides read TGTGCCAGTCTAGCGGGAGACTTGAGGGCCTACGAGCAGTACTTC.

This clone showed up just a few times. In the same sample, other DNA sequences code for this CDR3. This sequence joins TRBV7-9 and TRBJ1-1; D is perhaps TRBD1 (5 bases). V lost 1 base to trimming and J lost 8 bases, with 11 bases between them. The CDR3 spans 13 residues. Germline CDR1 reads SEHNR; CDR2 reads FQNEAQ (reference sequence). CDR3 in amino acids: CASSLEGGTEAFF. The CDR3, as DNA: TGTGCCAGCAGCTTAGAGGGCGGGACCGAAGCTTTCTTT.

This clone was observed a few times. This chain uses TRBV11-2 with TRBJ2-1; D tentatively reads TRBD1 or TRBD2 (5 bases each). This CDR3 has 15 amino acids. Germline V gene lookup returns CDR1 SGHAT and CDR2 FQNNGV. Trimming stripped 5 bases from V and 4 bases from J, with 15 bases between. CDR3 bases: TGTGCCAGCAGCCGGGGACGCCAACCTTACAATGAGCAGTTCTTC. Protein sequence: CASSRGRQPYNEQFF.

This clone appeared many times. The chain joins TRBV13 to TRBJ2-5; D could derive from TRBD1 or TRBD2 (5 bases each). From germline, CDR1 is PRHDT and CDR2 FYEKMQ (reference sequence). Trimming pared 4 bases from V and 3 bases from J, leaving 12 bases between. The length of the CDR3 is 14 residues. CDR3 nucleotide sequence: TGTGCCAGCAGCTCGAGGGACGGGGAAGAGACCCAGTACTTC. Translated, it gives CASSSRDGEETQYF. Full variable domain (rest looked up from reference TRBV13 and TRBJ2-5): AAGVIQSPRHLIKEKRETATLKCYPIPRHDTVYWYQQGPGQDPQFLISFYEKMQSDKGSIPDRFSAQQFSDYHSELNMSSLELGDSALYFCASSSRDGEETQYFGPGTRLLVL.

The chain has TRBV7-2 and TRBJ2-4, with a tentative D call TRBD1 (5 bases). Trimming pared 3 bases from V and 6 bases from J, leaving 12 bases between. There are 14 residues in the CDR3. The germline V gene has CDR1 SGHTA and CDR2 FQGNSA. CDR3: CASSLQGMGNIQYF. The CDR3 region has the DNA TGTGCCAGCAGCTTGCAGGGAATGGGAAACATTCAGTACTTC.

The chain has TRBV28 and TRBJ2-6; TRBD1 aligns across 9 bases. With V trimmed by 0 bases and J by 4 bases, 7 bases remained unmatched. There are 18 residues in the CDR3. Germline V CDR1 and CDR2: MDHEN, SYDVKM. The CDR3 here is CASSLWGQGAKGANVLTF. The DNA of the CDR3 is TGTGCCAGCAGTTTATGGGGACAGGGCGCGAAAGGGGCCAACGTCCTGACTTTC.

This CDR3 is CATSRDIGLAGAYEQYF. The CDR3 nucleotides read TGTGCCACCAGCAGAGATATAGGACTAGCGGGAGCCTACGAGCAGTACTTC. This rearrangement joins TRBV15 to TRBJ2-7, with TRBD2 matching over 13 bases. This CDR3 is 17 amino acids long. V gave up 0 bases and J gave up 2 bases; unmatched junction bases: 4. The germline V gene has CDR1 LNHNV and CDR2 YYDKDF (reference sequence). The full variable domain, its missing parts supplied by reference TRBV15 and TRBJ2-7, is DAMVIQNPRYQVTQFGKPVTLSCSQTLNHNVMYWYQQKSSQAPKLLFHYYDKDFNNEADTPDNFQSRRPNTSFCFLDIRSPGLGDTAMYLCATSRDIGLAGAYEQYFGPGTRLTVT.

CDR3 protein: CAISEPPGGNTGELFF. In DNA, the CDR3 is TGTGCCATCAGTGAGCCCCCCGGGGGAAACACCGGGGAGCTGTTTTTT. This chain links TRBV10-3 with TRBJ2-2, with D maybe TRBD2 (6 bases). The length of the CDR3 is 16 residues. CDR1 and CDR2 (germline): ENHRY, SYGVKD. The germline V and J ends were trimmed by 2 bases and 2 bases, with 12 bases remaining between them.

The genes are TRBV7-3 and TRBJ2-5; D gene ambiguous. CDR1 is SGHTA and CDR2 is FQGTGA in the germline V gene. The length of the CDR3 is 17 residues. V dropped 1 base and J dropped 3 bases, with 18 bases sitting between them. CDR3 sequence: CASSLNGGLAVKETQYF. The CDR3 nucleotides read TGTGCCAGCAGCTTAAACGGTGGATTGGCGGTTAAAGAGACCCAGTACTTC.

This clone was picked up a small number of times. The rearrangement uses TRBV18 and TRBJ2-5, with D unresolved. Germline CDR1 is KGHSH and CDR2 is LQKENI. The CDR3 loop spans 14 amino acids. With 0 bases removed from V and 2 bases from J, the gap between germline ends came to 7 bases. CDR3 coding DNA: TGTGCCAGCTCACCACCGAACAAGCAAGAGACCCAGTACTTC. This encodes CASSPPNKQETQYF. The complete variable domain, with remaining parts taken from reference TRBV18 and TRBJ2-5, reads NAGVMQNPRHLVRRRGQEARLRCSPMKGHSHVYWYRQLPEEGLKFMVYLQKENIIDESGMPKERFSAEFPKEGPSILRIQQVVRGDSAAYFCASSPPNKQETQYFGPGTRLLVL.

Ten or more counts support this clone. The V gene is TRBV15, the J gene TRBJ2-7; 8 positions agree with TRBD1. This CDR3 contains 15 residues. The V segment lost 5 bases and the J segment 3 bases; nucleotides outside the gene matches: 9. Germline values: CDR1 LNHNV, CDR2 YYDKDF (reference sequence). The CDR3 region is CATSHPGQGNYEQYF. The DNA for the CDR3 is TGTGCCACCAGCCACCCCGGACAGGGAAACTACGAGCAGTACTTC.

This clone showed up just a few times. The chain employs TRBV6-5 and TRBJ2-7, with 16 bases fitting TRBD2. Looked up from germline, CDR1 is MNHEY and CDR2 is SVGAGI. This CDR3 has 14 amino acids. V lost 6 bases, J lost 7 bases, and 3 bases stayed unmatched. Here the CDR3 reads CASSGTSGRGEQYF. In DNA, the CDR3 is TGTGCCAGCAGCGGGACTAGCGGGAGGGGTGAGCAGTACTTC.

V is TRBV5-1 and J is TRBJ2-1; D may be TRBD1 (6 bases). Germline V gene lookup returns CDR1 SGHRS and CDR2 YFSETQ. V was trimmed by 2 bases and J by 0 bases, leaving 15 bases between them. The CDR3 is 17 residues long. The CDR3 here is CASSFISGANSYNEQFF. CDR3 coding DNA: TGCGCCAGCAGCTTTATTTCAGGGGCTAACTCCTACAATGAGCAGTTCTTC.

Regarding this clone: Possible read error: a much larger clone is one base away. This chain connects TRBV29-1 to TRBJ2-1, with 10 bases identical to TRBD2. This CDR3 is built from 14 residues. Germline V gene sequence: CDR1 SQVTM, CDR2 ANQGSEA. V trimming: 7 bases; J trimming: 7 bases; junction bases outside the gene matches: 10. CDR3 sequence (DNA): TGCAGCGGGGAGCGGGAGGGCCTTAGGAATGAGCAGTTCTTC. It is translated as CSGEREGLRNEQFF.

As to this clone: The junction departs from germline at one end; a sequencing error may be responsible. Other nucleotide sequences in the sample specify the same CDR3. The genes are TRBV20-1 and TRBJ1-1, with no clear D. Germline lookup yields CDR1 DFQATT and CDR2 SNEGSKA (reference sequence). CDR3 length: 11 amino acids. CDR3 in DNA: TGCAGGGCGGGCCGGATCACTGAAGCTTTCTTC. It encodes CRAGRITEAFF.

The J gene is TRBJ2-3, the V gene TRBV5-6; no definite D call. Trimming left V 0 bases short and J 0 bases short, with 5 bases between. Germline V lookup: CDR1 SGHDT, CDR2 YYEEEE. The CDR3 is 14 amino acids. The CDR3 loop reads CASSLAGSTDTQYF. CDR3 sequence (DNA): TGTGCCAGCAGCTTGGCAGGAAGCACAGATACGCAGTATTTT.

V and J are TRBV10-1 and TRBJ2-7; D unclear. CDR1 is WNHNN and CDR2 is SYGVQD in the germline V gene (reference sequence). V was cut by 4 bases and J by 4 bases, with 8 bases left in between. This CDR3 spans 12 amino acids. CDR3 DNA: TGCGCCAGCAGTGGTTCGGTATACGAGCAGTACTTC. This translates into CASSGSVYEQYF.

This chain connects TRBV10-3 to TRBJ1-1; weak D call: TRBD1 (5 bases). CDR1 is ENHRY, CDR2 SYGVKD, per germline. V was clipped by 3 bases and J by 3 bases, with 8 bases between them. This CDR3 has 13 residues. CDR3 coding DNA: TGTGCCATCAGTGACGACAGAGACACTGAAGCTTTCTTT. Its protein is CAISDDRDTEAFF.

This chain's CDR3 is CASSLARDRTSSGANVLTF. CDR3 bases: TGTGCCAGCAGCTTGGCCAGGGACAGGACGAGCTCTGGGGCCAACGTCCTGACTTTC. The V and J genes are TRBV5-4 and TRBJ2-6, with 8 nucleotides matching TRBD1. Germline trimming cut 0 bases from V and 0 bases from J; bases unmatched to any gene: 8. This CDR3 contains 19 residues. Germline CDR1 SGHNT, CDR2 YYREEE (reference sequence).